Sequencing of this T cell receptor (beta chain) was carried out in a study of T cell responses to AZD1222 COVID-19 vaccine. Measured with immunoSEQ multiplex PCR; TCRdb has only the in-frame clones, and not every one. Here the sample spans roughly 160,000 clones, under 95% being singletons. The V gene lost 1 base and the J gene lost 4 bases, with 11 bases spanning the gap. The CDR3 is 14 residues long. Germline V gives CDR1 MDHEN, CDR2 SYDVKM. V gene TRBV28 combines with J gene TRBJ2-7; D might be TRBD1 (6 bases). The receptor's source is an adult who received the AZD1222 COVID-19 vaccine. The material sequenced was peripheral blood, taken 28 days after the second AZD1222 dose. For the CDR3, the DNA is TGTGCCAGCAGTTTATTTCAGGGGTGGTACGAGCAGTACTTC. This translates into CASSLFQGWYEQYF.